This T cell receptor beta chain was identified during a study of T cells in Graves' hyperthyroidism and ophthalmopathy. Study findings and constraints: The model made its ophthalmopathy prediction, and onset followed a median roughly six months later.

Concerning this clonotype itself: Its antigen remains unidentified. A much larger clone differs by one base, so this may be a read error.

The CDR3 has 19 amino acids. Trimming took 5 bases from V and 4 from J; bases not matched to a gene: 15. CDR1 is KGHDR and CDR2 is SFDVKD in the germline V gene. Amplification of TCR beta CDR3 regions was performed using RNA transcripts as template. Primed by the HTBI set, a first-round RT-PCR was run on the TCR CDR3. TCRdb re-analysed the multiplex PCR reads in MiXCR, keeping a single row per CDR3 protein. The sample has around 260,000 distinct CDR3 sequences; 20% to 25% are singletons. V gene TRBV24-1 combines with J gene TRBJ2-6; 8 bases are shared with TRBD2. Sequenced: blood. The receptor comes from a man in his forties with Graves' hyperthyroidism that later progressed to Graves' ophthalmopathy. CDR3 sequence (DNA): TGTGCCACCAGTGGTAGCGGGATAGGTCTGTTGTACGGGGCCAACGTCCTGACTTTC. Translating gives CATSGSGIGLLYGANVLTF.